The entry below describes one T cell receptor beta chain. Antigen unknown. Assay used: immunoSEQ multiplex PCR; TCRdb lists only in-frame clones, some missing. The repertoire holds about 110,000 clones, with roughly 80% as singletons. The data were obtained in a study of PD-1 blockade in mismatch repair-deficient tumors. The length of the CDR3 is 17 residues. Germline V gene sequence: CDR1 WNHNN, CDR2 SYGVQD (reference sequence). V lost 2 bases and J 3 bases, leaving 20 bases between the germline ends. The study's findings and limits: Tumor-resident clones, often undetectable pretreatment in blood, expanded then contracted after pembrolizumab.

This TCR was recovered from an adult with mismatch repair-deficient cancer. The specimen comprised peripheral blood, sampled 60 to 65 weeks after starting pembrolizumab. The chain employs TRBV10-1 and TRBJ2-7; D is ambiguous. CDR3 in amino acids: CASSEPRSRYNNYEQYF. The CDR3 DNA is TGCGCCAGCAGTGAGCCCCGAAGCAGGTACAACAACTACGAGCAGTACTTC.